This TCR beta chain is from a study of control samples from healthy donors and cancer patients. Clones were read by immunoSEQ multiplex PCR, and TCRdb kept only the in-frame ones, dropping some. The data contain roughly 140,000 clones, roughly 89% of them seen just once; the ten biggest clones take up less than 5.5%. Germline lookup yields CDR1 KGHSH and CDR2 LQKENI. There are 15 residues in the CDR3. V lost 2 bases to trimming and J lost 3 bases, with 10 bases between them. The specimen was blood. This sequence originates from a man aged 25-45 years in good health. The V gene is TRBV18, the J gene TRBJ2-2; D ambiguous. The CDR3: CASSPWPVDTGELFF. CDR3 nucleotide sequence: TGTGCCAGCTCACCATGGCCAGTCGACACCGGGGAGCTGTTTTTT.